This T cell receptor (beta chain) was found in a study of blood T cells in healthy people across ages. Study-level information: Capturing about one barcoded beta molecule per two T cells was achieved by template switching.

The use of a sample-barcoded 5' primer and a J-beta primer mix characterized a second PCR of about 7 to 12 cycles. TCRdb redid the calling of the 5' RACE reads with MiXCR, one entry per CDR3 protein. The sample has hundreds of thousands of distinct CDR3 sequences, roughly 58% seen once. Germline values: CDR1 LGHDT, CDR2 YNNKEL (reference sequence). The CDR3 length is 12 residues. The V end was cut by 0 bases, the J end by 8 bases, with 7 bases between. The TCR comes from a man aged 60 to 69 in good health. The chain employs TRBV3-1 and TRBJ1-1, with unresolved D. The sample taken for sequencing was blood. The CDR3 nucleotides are TGTGCCAGCAGCCAAGACAGACAAGAAGCTTTCTTT. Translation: CASSQDRQEAFF.